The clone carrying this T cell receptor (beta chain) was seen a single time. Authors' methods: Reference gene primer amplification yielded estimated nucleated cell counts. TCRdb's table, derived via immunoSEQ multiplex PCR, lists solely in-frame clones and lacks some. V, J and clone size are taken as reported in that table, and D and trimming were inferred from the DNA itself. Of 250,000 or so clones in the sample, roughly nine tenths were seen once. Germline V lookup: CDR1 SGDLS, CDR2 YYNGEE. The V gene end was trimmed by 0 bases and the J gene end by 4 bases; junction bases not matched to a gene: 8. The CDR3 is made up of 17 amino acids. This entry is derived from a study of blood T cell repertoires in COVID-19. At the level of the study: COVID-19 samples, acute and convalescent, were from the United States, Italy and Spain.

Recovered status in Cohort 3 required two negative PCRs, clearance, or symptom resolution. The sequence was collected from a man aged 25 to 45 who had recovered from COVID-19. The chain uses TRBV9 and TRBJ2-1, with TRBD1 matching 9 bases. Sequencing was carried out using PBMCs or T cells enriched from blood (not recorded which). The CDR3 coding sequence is TGTGCCAGCAGCGTAGGTTTCGGGACAGGGACATACAATGAGCAGTTCTTC. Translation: CASSVGFGTGTYNEQFF.